The next 18 T cell receptor beta chains were all read from a single sample in a study of neurological immune-mediated disorders (dated by TCRdb to between 2018 and 2021). Libraries were prepared through 5' RACE. For sequencing, an Illumina HiSeq 2500 was employed. TCRdb's own reprocessing of the public reads used fastp at Q25 and MiXCR and kept productive beta chains. Each CDR3 protein gets just one entry, which takes the most common genes and DNA from the rows behind it. Recorded for this sample are fewer than 80,000 distinct CDR3 sequences; under 5.5% of them occurred a single time. Approximately 3.5% of the sample is in the top ten clones. Sequenced: PBMCs. The receptors originated from a woman aged 50 to 65 with multiple sclerosis.

A few counts support this clonotype. A read error is possible here, since a much larger clone lies one base away. This chain links TRBV12-3 or TRBV12-4 with TRBJ1-1; 8 nucleotides line up with TRBD1. The CDR3 contains 13 residues. Trimming removed 6 bases from V and 11 bases from J; junction bases left unmatched: 11. CDR3 bases: TGTGCCAGCAGAAAGACAGGGGAGTCAGGGGCTTTCTTT. Translation: CASRKTGESGAFF.

There are many counts of this clonotype. The rearrangement links TRBV6-1 to TRBJ1-1, with a possible D match to TRBD1 (6 bases). Trimming took off 1 base at V and 4 bases at J, with 10 bases between the two ends. The V gene's germline CDR1 is MNHNS and CDR2 SASEGT. The CDR3 has 14 amino acids. Here the CDR3 DNA reads TGTGCCAGCAGTGAAGGGTGGGGGCCCACTGAAGCTTTCTTT. This translates into CASSEGWGPTEAFF.

In its sample, this clonotype was seen many times. J is TRBJ2-5 and V is TRBV15, with D perhaps TRBD2 (6 bases). The CDR3 is 16 residues long. Germline V gene sequence: CDR1 LNHNV, CDR2 YYDKDF (reference sequence). The germline V and J ends were trimmed by 0 bases and 0 bases, with 11 bases remaining between them. CDR3 DNA sequence: TGTGCCACCAGCAGAGAATTAGGAGGGTACCAAGAGACCCAGTACTTC. Translation: CATSRELGGYQETQYF. Full variable domain (missing parts from reference TRBV15 and TRBJ2-5): DAMVIQNPRYQVTQFGKPVTLSCSQTLNHNVMYWYQQKSSQAPKLLFHYYDKDFNNEADTPDNFQSRRPNTSFCFLDIRSPGLGDTAMYLCATSRELGGYQETQYFGPGTRLLVL.

This clonotype was seen more than once but under ten times. The chain employs TRBV7-2 and TRBJ2-5; 12 nucleotides agree with TRBD2. Germline V gives CDR1 SGHTA, CDR2 FQGNSA. The V gene end was trimmed by 0 bases and the J gene end by 4 bases; junction bases not matched to a gene: 12. The CDR3 runs 19 residues. CDR3 nucleotides: TGTGCCAGCAGCTTAGCGCCTAGCGGGGGGGCAGGGCCCAGAGAGACCCAGTACTTC. It encodes CASSLAPSGGAGPRETQYF.

The table lists this clonotype with many counts. The V gene is TRBV10-3, the J gene TRBJ2-3, with D perhaps given as TRBD1 or TRBD2 (5 bases each). CDR3 length: 15 amino acids. From germline, CDR1 is ENHRY and CDR2 SYGVKD. The V gene lost 9 bases and the J gene lost 0 bases, with 16 bases spanning the gap. CDR3 residues: CAIGRDHASTDTQYF. The CDR3 DNA is TGTGCCATAGGACGGGACCACGCTAGCACAGATACGCAGTATTTT.

This clonotype was counted at least ten times. The J gene is TRBJ2-5, the V gene TRBV12-3 or TRBV12-4; D gene ambiguous. Trimming removed 1 base at V and 1 base at J, with 7 bases between. The CDR3 runs 14 residues. The CDR3 DNA reads as TGTGCCAGCAGTTTAGAAAGTTTCCAAGAGACCCAGTACTTC. Its protein product is CASSLESFQETQYF.

This clonotype was seen at least ten times. V and J are TRBV5-6 and TRBJ1-1, with 7 bases aligning to TRBD1. CDR1 is SGHDT, CDR2 YYEEEE, per germline. CDR3 size: 14 residues. V was pared by 2 bases and J by 4 bases, with 5 bases of the junction left unmatched. The CDR3 here is CASSLGQVVTEAFF. The CDR3 coding sequence is TGTGCCAGCAGCTTAGGACAGGTCGTCACTGAAGCTTTCTTT.

This clonotype was recorded many times. The genes are TRBV20-1 and TRBJ1-1; D is possibly TRBD1 (5 bases). The germline V gene has CDR1 DFQATT and CDR2 SNEGSKA (reference sequence). The CDR3 runs 14 residues. V was clipped by 0 bases and J by 3 bases, with 11 bases between them. The CDR3 region is CSARDHQGHTEAFF. The CDR3, as DNA: TGCAGTGCTAGAGATCACCAGGGTCACACTGAAGCTTTCTTT.

This clonotype was recorded many times. DNA of the CDR3: TGTGCCAGCAGCTTAAACGAGGGCAATCAGCCCCAGCATTTT. Protein: CASSLNEGNQPQHF. The rearrangement joins TRBV7-6 to TRBJ1-5; the D is unclear. This CDR3 is 14 amino acids long. V was shortened by 2 bases and J by 2 bases, with 7 bases between the two germline ends. Germline V gives CDR1 SGHVS, CDR2 FNYEAQ.

This clonotype was detected many times. This chain uses TRBV14 with TRBJ2-3, with 14 bases identical to TRBD2. CDR1 and CDR2 (germline): SGHDN, FVKESK. This CDR3 has 17 residues. Unmatched junction bases numbered 2, after V lost 3 bases and J lost 0 bases. The CDR3 loop reads CASSQGLAGVSTDTQYF. In DNA form, the CDR3 reads TGTGCCAGCAGCCAGGGACTAGCGGGGGTGAGCACAGATACGCAGTATTTT.

The table lists this clonotype with many counts. This chain links TRBV12-3 or TRBV12-4 with TRBJ1-5; D unclear. The CDR3 extends over 17 amino acids. The ends were cut back, 3 bases at V and 1 base at J, with 16 bases in the middle. CDR3 region: CASSLSPAQVSNQPQHF. DNA of the CDR3: TGTGCCAGCAGTTTGTCCCCCGCGCAGGTGAGCAATCAGCCCCAGCATTTT.

This clonotype came up many times. The J gene is TRBJ2-1, the V gene TRBV5-1; maybe TRBD2 (5 bases). V lost 0 bases and J lost 7, with 8 bases in between. Germline V gene sequence: CDR1 SGHRS, CDR2 YFSETQ. There are 13 residues in the CDR3. This CDR3 is CASSLGTGNEQFF. CDR3 bases: TGCGCCAGCAGCTTGGGGACGGGGAATGAGCAGTTCTTC. Complete variable domain (other parts from reference TRBV5-1 and TRBJ2-1): KAGVTQTPRYLIKTRGQQVTLSCSPISGHRSVSWYQQTPGQGLQFLFEYFSETQRNKGNFPGRFSGRQFSNSRSEMNVSTLELGDSALYLCASSLGTGNEQFFGPGTRLTVL.

This clonotype was counted many times. The gene calls are TRBV13 and TRBJ1-2; no clear D. Trimming took off 0 bases at V and 7 bases at J, with 6 bases between the two ends. The CDR3 runs to 12 residues. CDR1 is PRHDT, CDR2 FYEKMQ, per germline (reference sequence). CDR3 coding DNA: TGTGCCAGCAGCTTAGGCTCGGTTGGCTACACCTTC. It is translated as CASSLGSVGYTF.

This clonotype occurred a few times. At one end, the junction sequence differs from germline, possibly due to a read error. The rearrangement joins TRBV7-6 to TRBJ1-6; 9 positions agree with TRBD1. Germline CDR1 SGHVS, CDR2 FNYEAQ. CDR3 length: 18 residues. The CDR3 reads CASSSVPGQGSYNSPLNF. The DNA of the CDR3 is TGTGCCAGCAGCTCCGTGCCGGGACAGGGCTCCTATAATTCACCCCTCAACTTT.

This clonotype was counted at least ten times. CDR3 nucleotide sequence: TGCAGTGCTAGACTAGCGGGCCCCTACAATGAGCAGTTCTTC. Its translation is CSARLAGPYNEQFF. The V and J genes are TRBV20-1 and TRBJ2-1, with 8 bases fitting TRBD2. Looked up from germline, CDR1 is DFQATT and CDR2 is SNEGSKA (reference sequence). The CDR3 sequence is 14 residues long. The V gene end was trimmed by 2 bases and the J gene end by 2 bases; junction bases not matched to a gene: 2.

This clonotype was seen at least ten times. The chain links TRBV7-9 to TRBJ2-7; D not certain. The CDR3 is 12 residues long. The V gene lost 1 base and the J gene lost 6 bases, with 7 bases spanning the gap. Germline values: CDR1 SEHNR, CDR2 FQNEAQ (reference sequence). The CDR3 is CASSLGVFEQYV. CDR3 bases: TGTGCCAGCAGCTTAGGGGTTTTCGAGCAGTACGTC.

This clonotype was recorded many times. This sequence joins TRBV5-1 and TRBJ2-7; 9 bases are shared with TRBD1. Germline lookup yields CDR1 SGHRS and CDR2 YFSETQ. J lost 5 bases, V lost 1 base, and 7 bases had no gene match. The CDR3 has 15 residues. The CDR3 sequence is CASSLPGTGLHEQYF. The CDR3, as DNA: TGCGCCAGCAGCTTGCCCGGGACAGGGCTCCACGAGCAGTACTTC.

The table lists this clonotype with a count of one. CDR3 sequence: CASSYPRERGRRTEAFF. The CDR3 DNA reads as TGTGCCAGCAGTTACCCCCGTGAACGGGGGAGGAGGACTGAAGCTTTCTTT. The chain uses TRBV6-5 and TRBJ1-1, with a tentative D call TRBD1 (5 bases). This CDR3 region has 17 residues. V lost 2 bases, J lost 5 bases, and 21 bases lay in between. Germline values: CDR1 MNHEY, CDR2 SVGAGI.